A selection of T cell receptor beta chains follows, all from one sample in a study of T cell responses to AZD1222 COVID-19 vaccine. Clones were read by immunoSEQ multiplex PCR, and TCRdb kept only the in-frame ones, dropping some. The sample consists of approximately 180,000 clones, roughly 87% of them appearing once. The source material was peripheral blood, sampled on day 0 of AZD1222 vaccination. The source is an adult in good health. The conserved cysteine and the conserved F or W are not part of the CDR3 here. Some rows mark clone size as missing; the rest say once, few, many or name a class of expanded clone.

v_call: TRBV4-2
clone_size: few
cdr3_aa: ASSQETGTPYGYT

v_call: TRBV20-1
clone_size: .
cdr3_aa: SASKGGSYTGELF

v_call: TRBV25-1
clone_size: .
cdr3_aa: ASSGRSINTEAF

v_call: TRBV7-6
clone_size: .
cdr3_aa: ASSPTSANTGELF

v_call: TRBV6-1
clone_size: few
cdr3_aa: ASSEVSGGVDTIY

v_call: TRBV11-2
clone_size: .
cdr3_aa: ASSLGQGSSYEQY

v_call: TRBV14
clone_size: few
cdr3_aa: ASSQVPGQSYGYT

v_call: TRBV28
clone_size: .
cdr3_aa: ASSFLLQGGTEAF

v_call: TRBV5-1
clone_size: .
cdr3_aa: ASSPRTAFSTDTQY

v_call: TRBV10-3
clone_size: .
cdr3_aa: AISESATGPYGYT

v_call: TRBV7-2
clone_size: .
cdr3_aa: ASSVGQGNAYEQY

v_call: TRBV30
clone_size: .
cdr3_aa: AWRAGTYFTDTQY

v_call: TRBV6-6
clone_size: .
cdr3_aa: ASSYVGDTQY

v_call: TRBV7-2
clone_size: .
cdr3_aa: ASSLASGDLKLF

v_call: TRBV30
clone_size: .
cdr3_aa: ALGYSFFYEQY

v_call: TRBV5-1
clone_size: .
cdr3_aa: ASSLWVGDLAKNIQY

v_call: TRBV29-1
clone_size: .
cdr3_aa: SVEEGKGGNTIY

v_call: TRBV11-3
clone_size: .
cdr3_aa: ASSLGSGTSGSNEQF

v_call: TRBV19
clone_size: .
cdr3_aa: ASSIGTVSEQY

v_call: TRBV21-1
clone_size: .
cdr3_aa: ASRGGTSGSSDTQY

v_call: TRBV6-5
clone_size: few
cdr3_aa: ASRRQMNTEAF

v_call: TRBV24-1
clone_size: .
cdr3_aa: ATAGRAHEQF

v_call: TRBV11-3
clone_size: .
cdr3_aa: ASSLSESSYEQY

v_call: TRBV28
clone_size: .
cdr3_aa: ASSLSGQGGQPQH

v_call: TRBV5-8
clone_size: .
cdr3_aa: ASSGATSGQIYGELF

v_call: TRBV5-1
clone_size: .
cdr3_aa: ASSSRVGNEKLF

v_call: TRBV30
clone_size: .
cdr3_aa: AWRWGRGDDEQY

v_call: TRBV7-2
clone_size: .
cdr3_aa: ASSPTGGSAGANVLT

v_call: TRBV27
clone_size: .
cdr3_aa: ASSLGSQGASGNTIY

v_call: TRBV15
clone_size: .
cdr3_aa: ATSRGQGAGETQY

v_call: TRBV7-2
clone_size: .
cdr3_aa: ASSLDREGTNEQF

v_call: TRBV5-1
clone_size: once
cdr3_aa: ASSLDGGGSPLH

v_call: TRBV2
clone_size: .
cdr3_aa: ASRRDRGEGTGELF

v_call: TRBV25-1
clone_size: .
cdr3_aa: ASARRGEETQY

v_call: TRBV6-5
clone_size: .
cdr3_aa: ASRGYGRNYGYT

v_call: TRBV6-1
clone_size: .
cdr3_aa: ASSEDNRNQPQH

v_call: TRBV30
clone_size: .
cdr3_aa: AWSRSGEKLF

v_call: TRBV5-1
clone_size: .
cdr3_aa: ASRAQEINNSPLH

v_call: TRBV6-5
clone_size: once
cdr3_aa: ASSHGTDRRQPQH

v_call: TRBV5-6
clone_size: .
cdr3_aa: ASSLAGGGGSPLH

v_call: TRBV19
clone_size: .
cdr3_aa: ASSHYRDGRYEQY

v_call: TRBV7-8
clone_size: .
cdr3_aa: ASSLDYQPQH

v_call: TRBV19
clone_size: once
cdr3_aa: ASEDQGDFNYGYT

v_call: TRBV28
clone_size: .
cdr3_aa: ASREGLNQPQH

v_call: TRBV7-3
clone_size: .
cdr3_aa: ASSPGGGTDTQY

v_call: TRBV30
clone_size: .
cdr3_aa: AWSPTGGSYEQY

v_call: TRBV6-5
clone_size: .
cdr3_aa: ASTIGTPRRDTQY

v_call: TRBV28
clone_size: .
cdr3_aa: ASRRDSYNEQF

v_call: TRBV9
clone_size: .
cdr3_aa: ASSVVGTSYNEQF

v_call: TRBV6-5
clone_size: .
cdr3_aa: ASLYNEQF

v_call: TRBV7-9
clone_size: .
cdr3_aa: ASSLDGHRNTEAF

v_call: TRBV7-8
clone_size: .
cdr3_aa: ASSLAPPGDTDTQY

v_call: TRBV5-1
clone_size: .
cdr3_aa: ASSPKIGTGVVHGYT

v_call: TRBV2
clone_size: .
cdr3_aa: ASSGRSDRAYGYT

v_call: TRBV18
clone_size: .
cdr3_aa: ASSPIENYGYT

v_call: TRBV2
clone_size: few
cdr3_aa: ASNWGVRGLEQY

v_call: TRBV14
clone_size: .
cdr3_aa: ASSDDRDLSYEQY